This T cell receptor beta chain was documented in a study of regulatory and conventional T cells in RAG deficiency. General study results and limits: In Omenn syndrome, sorted "Tregs" may be peripherally activated cells. Compared with controls, unique Treg TCR beta sequences dropped approximately 100-fold in Omenn syndrome and CID/AS.

Measured with immunoSEQ multiplex PCR; TCRdb has only the in-frame clones, and not every one. The sample shows roughly 30,000 clones, approximately 96% of them seen only once. Note on this clone: Antigen specificity is unknown.

Genomic DNA came from blood conventional CD4+ T cells gated CD25-low CD127-high. Germline CDR1 reads SGHRS; CDR2 reads YFSETQ. The CDR3 is 15 residues long. Trimming stripped 0 bases from V and 2 bases from J, with 9 bases between. These data were likewise used in another study, on regulatory T cells. That report adds: The primer mix had 52 TRBV and 13 TRBJ primers. Regulatory T cells showed the strongest V-J pair restriction and V/J gene skewing among patient repertoires.

The V call is TRBV5-1, the J call TRBJ1-5, with a tentative D call TRBD1 (6 bases). Sequences were obtained from CD25- CD4+ T cells sorted from blood. The source of this sequence is a human donor in good health. The CDR3 DNA reads TGCGCCAGCAGCTTGGAGGCAGGGGGCAATCAGCCCCAGCATTTT. Protein product: CASSLEAGGNQPQHF.